This TCR beta chain was captured by sequencing in a study of cytomegalovirus exposure and HLA in healthy donors. Whole-study findings and limits: For most TCR beta V segments, an earlier analysis put the productive rate at about 90% or about 30% of the time.

V was trimmed by 4 bases and J by 2 bases, leaving 3 bases between them. This CDR3 region has 11 residues. The germline V gene encodes CDR1 MNHEY and CDR2 SVGAGI. Worth noting for this clone: Its antigen is currently unknown.

60 Vbeta and 13 Jbeta primers were used in PCR. The method was immunoSEQ multiplex PCR; TCRdb's version includes in-frame clones alone and lacks a portion of them. The sample includes 180,000 or so clones. The clonotype was recovered from a boy younger than 18 in good health and CMV-seronegative. Sequenced input: PBMCs. V gene TRBV6-5 combines with J gene TRBJ2-7, with D uncertain. The CDR3 nucleotides read TGTGCCAGCAGTTCAACCTACGAGCAGTACTTC. This encodes CASSSTYEQYF.